Included here is one TCR beta chain sequence, with context. It lacks a known antigen. No base-level quality is on record; no much larger clone is a single base apart. The data were taken from a study of PD-1 blockade in classical Hodgkin lymphoma (dated by TCRdb to 2020 to 2022). Background on the whole study: Nivolumab dosing was 3 mg/kg intravenously every 2 weeks, continuing until either disease progression or unacceptable toxicity. The study used CyTOF and TCR beta sequencing to define a peripheral blood immune signature of response to PD-1 blockade in classical Hodgkin lymphoma.

The time point label corresponds to: cycle 1 day 1 (C1D1), immediately before nivolumab initiation. Relapse after autologous stem cell transplantation had occurred in all trial patients, and cohorts A, B and C were distinguished by prior brentuximab vedotin exposure. A total of over 55 patients with relapsed/refractory classical Hodgkin lymphoma made up the trial cohort, and each patient's best overall response was complete response, partial response or progressive disease. Single-agent nivolumab was administered to trial patients in the multi-cohort phase II CheckMate 205 trial. Best overall response was determined by an independent review committee according to the 2007 International Working Group response criteria. Trial PBMCs were obtained immediately prior to nivolumab initiation (C1D1) and on therapy at cycle 2 day 1 and cycle 4 day 1. Peripheral blood was collected in 8 mL Vacutainer Cell Preparation Tubes, from which PBMCs were isolated by centrifugation and then cryopreserved.

The Qiagen DNeasy kit was used to extract genomic DNA both from unsorted PBMCs and from the negatively selected CD4+ and CD8+ fractions. TCR beta CDR3 regions were amplified by immunoSEQ multiplex PCR using primers annealing to V and J segments. A synthetic immune receptor repertoire was used to minimize amplification bias, and any residual bias was removed computationally once sequencing was done. Regarding the original processing steps: Repertoire diversity was quantified as the Shannon entropy index using custom Python scripts. The unsorted, CD4+ and CD8+ repertoires were each analyzed separately, with the exception of combined analyses, where CD4+ and CD8+ sequences were merged in silico. Clonal expansion was defined as at least a 2-fold frequency increase after treatment relative to C1D1, with a pseudocount of 0.5 for undetected baseline clones. Clones with 0 or 1 copy at C1D1 were defined as singleton clones, while clones with 2 or more copies were defined as non-singleton clones. Clones expanded in unsorted samples were annotated as CD4+, CD8+ or unknown by matching protein sequences in sorted samples from the same patient. Wilcoxon tests were applied to paired samples to test diversity changes from C1D1 to C4D1. This immuneACCESS table, as held by TCRdb, lists in-frame sequences with V and J called but not all clones. Of the missing ones, under half trace to an unresolved V gene in checked studies; the others have no known cause. V, J and clone size are those of that table, while D and trimming were read from the DNA. The sample records 10,000 to 15,000 clones, more than 90% of which are singletons. The ten most abundant clones make up roughly 10% of the sample.

Summary of the overall study and its limitations: A significant rise by C4D1 was seen in CD4+ but not CD8+ TCR diversity (p=0.0027 vs p=0.16), with the rise being most apparent in complete responders (p=0.02). Baseline TCR diversity was reported to be lower in newly diagnosed patients than in healthy donors and to be lower still in relapsed/refractory patients. Diversity was lower in patients who began nivolumab less than 1 year after ASCT, so these patients were left out of later analyses to avoid confounding by immune reconstitution. The study covered only a single clinical trial cohort, and the causes of the repertoire differences, possibly disease activity or prior therapy, were still not defined. Among trial patients, those achieving complete response had baseline diversity similar to that of newly diagnosed patients, while diversity was significantly lower in partial responders and progressors.

CDR1 and CDR2 were assigned from the germline V gene as SGHNT and YENEEA. Reading from cysteine to phenylalanine, the CDR3 counts 17 amino acids. CDR3 DNA only is kept here, 51 bases in frame from base 1. The junction shows trimming of 4 bases on V and 4 bases on J, plus 20 bases between the germline ends. The input for sequencing was peripheral blood mononuclear cells (PBMCs), taken at baseline. The chain is made from TRBV11-3 and TRBJ1-5, with TRBD1 tentatively as D gene (5 bases match). This clonotype was obtained from a human donor with classical Hodgkin lymphoma. The CDR3 is CASSSQMGRADNQPQHF. The sequenced DNA is TGTGCCAGCAGCTCACAAATGGGCAGGGCGGATAATCAGCCCCAGCATTTT. The full variable domain, with segments outside the CDR3 supplied by the reference TRBV11-3 and TRBJ1-5 proteins, appears as EAGVVQSPRYKIIEKKQPVAFWCNPISGHNTLYWYLQNLGQGPELLIRYENEEAVDDSQLPKDRFSAERLKGVDSTLKIQPAELGDSAVYLCASSSQMGRADNQPQHFGDGTRLSIL.